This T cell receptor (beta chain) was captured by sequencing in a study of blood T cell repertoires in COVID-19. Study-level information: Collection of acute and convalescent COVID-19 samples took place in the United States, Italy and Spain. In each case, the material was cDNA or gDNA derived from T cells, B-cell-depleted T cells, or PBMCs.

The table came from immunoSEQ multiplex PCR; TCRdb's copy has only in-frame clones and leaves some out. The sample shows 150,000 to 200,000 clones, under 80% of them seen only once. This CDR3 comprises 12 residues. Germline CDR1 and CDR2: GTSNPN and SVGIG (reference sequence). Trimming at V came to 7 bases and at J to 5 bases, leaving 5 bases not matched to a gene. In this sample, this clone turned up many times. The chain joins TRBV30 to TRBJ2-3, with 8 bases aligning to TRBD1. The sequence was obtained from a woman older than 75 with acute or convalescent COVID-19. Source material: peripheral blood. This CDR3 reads CAYLQGGDTQYF. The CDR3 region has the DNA TGTGCCTACCTACAGGGGGGAGATACGCAGTATTTT.